Described below is a single T cell receptor beta chain sequence and its context. These data belong to a study of blood T cell repertoires in COVID-19. The method was immunoSEQ multiplex PCR; TCRdb's version includes in-frame clones alone and lacks a portion of them. The sample lists roughly 200,000 clones, around 95% occurring once. This receptor was identified in a man aged 25-45 years with COVID-19, enrolled during active disease. Input material: peripheral blood.

The CDR3 reads CASSKQGMIDGYTF. The CDR3 DNA reads TGTGCCAGCAGCAAACAGGGGATGATAGATGGCTACACCTTC. The gene calls are TRBV7-2 and TRBJ1-2, with 7 bases identical to TRBD1. Germline CDR1 and CDR2: SGHTA and FQGNSA. The ends lost 5 bases at V and 6 bases at J; junction bases unmatched: 9. This CDR3 is built from 14 residues. Complete variable domain (other parts from reference TRBV7-2 and TRBJ1-2): GAGVSQSPSNKVTEKGKDVELRCDPISGHTALYWYRQSLGQGLEFLIYFQGNSAPDKSGLPSDRFSAERTGGSVSTLTIQRTQQEDSAVYLCASSKQGMIDGYTFGSGTRLTVV.